This T cell receptor (beta chain) was profiled in a study of shared T cell receptors in the human thymus. Germline V CDR1 and CDR2: MNHEY, SMNVEV (reference sequence). V was cut by 6 bases and J by 3 bases, with 9 bases left in between. CDR3 size: 13 residues. TCRdb keeps only in-frame clones here, not all; method: immunoSEQ multiplex PCR. The sample has 500,000 to 750,000 clones, around 89% seen once. These data are also associated with another study on human thymus T cells. That paper notes: Thymus pieces cut out during corrective heart surgery were the tissue that was used. The related literature has documented a marked overlap of thymic repertoires among unrelated individuals.

The chain joins TRBV27 to TRBJ2-1; no clear D gene. This sequence was found in a boy under three years old with a congenital heart defect. The sequenced sample consisted of thymocytes. In DNA form, the CDR3 reads TGTGCCAGCAGAAGACTCGACTACAATGAGCAGTTCTTC. Translated, it gives CASRRLDYNEQFF.